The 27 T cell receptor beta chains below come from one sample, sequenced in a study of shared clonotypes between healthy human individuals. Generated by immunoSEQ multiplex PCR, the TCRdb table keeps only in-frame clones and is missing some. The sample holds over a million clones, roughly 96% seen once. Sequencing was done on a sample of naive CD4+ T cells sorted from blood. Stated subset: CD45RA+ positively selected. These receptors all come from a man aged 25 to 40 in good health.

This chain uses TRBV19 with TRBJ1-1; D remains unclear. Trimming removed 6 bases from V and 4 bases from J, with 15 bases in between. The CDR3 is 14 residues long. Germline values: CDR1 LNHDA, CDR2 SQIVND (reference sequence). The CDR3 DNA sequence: TGTGCCAGTAGCATGGGCCCCCACGGCACTGAAGCTTTCTTT. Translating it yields CASSMGPHGTEAFF.

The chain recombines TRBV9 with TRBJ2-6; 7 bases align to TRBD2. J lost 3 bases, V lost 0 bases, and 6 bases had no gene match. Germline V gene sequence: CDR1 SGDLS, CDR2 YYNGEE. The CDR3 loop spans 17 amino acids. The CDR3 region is CASSVGVAGDGANVLTF. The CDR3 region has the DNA TGTGCCAGCAGCGTAGGAGTAGCGGGTGATGGGGCCAACGTCCTGACTTTC.

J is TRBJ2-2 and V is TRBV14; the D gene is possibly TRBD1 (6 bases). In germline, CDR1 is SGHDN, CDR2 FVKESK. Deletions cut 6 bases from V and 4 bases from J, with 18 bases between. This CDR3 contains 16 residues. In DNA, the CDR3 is TGTGCCAGCAGTCTCCAAGTAGGGACAACCACCGGGGAGCTGTTTTTT. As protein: CASSLQVGTTTGELFF.

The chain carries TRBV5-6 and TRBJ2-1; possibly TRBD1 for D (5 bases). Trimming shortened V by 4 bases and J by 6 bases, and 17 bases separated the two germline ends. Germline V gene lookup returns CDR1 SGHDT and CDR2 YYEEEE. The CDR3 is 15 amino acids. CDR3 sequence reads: CASSRDTRRGNEQFF. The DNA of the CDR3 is TGTGCCAGCAGCAGAGACACCCGAAGGGGCAATGAGCAGTTCTTC.

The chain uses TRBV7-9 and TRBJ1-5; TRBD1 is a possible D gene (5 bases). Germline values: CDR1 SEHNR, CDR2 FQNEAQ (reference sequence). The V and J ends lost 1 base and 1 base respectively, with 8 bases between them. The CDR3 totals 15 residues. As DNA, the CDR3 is TGTGCCAGCAGCTTAGAAGGGGCGAGCAATCAGCCCCAGCATTTT. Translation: CASSLEGASNQPQHF.

CDR3 sequence: CASSLEGLAHNEQFF. The CDR3 DNA sequence: TGTGCCAGCAGCTTAGAGGGACTAGCGCACAATGAGCAGTTCTTC. The V call is TRBV7-6, the J call TRBJ2-1, with 10 bases lining up with TRBD2. V dropped 1 base and J dropped 5; count of bases not matched to a gene: 2. CDR3 length equals 15 residues. Germline values: CDR1 SGHVS, CDR2 FNYEAQ.

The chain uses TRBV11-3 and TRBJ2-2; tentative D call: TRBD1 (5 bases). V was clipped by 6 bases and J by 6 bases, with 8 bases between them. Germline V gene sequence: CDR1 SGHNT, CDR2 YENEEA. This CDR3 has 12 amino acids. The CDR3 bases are TGTGCCAGCAGTAAGGGGTCCGGGGAGCTGTTTTTT. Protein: CASSKGSGELFF.

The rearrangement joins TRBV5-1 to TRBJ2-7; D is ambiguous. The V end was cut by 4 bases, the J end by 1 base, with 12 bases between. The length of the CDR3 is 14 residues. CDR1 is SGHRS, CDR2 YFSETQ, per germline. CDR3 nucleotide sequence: TGCGCCAGCAGCCGGCAGCCTACATCCTACGAGCAGTACTTC. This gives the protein CASSRQPTSYEQYF.

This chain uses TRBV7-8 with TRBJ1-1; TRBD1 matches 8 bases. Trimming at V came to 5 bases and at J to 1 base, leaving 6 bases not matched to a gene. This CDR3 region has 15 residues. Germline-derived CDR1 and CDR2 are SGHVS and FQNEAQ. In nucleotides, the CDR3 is TGTGCCAGCAGCCTACAGGGACAGGCGAACACTGAAGCTTTCTTT. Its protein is CASSLQGQANTEAFF.

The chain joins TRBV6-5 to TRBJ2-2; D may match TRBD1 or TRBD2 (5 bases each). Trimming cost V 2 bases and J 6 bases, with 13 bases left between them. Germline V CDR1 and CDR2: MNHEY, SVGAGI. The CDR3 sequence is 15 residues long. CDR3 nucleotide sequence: TGTGCCAGCAGTTACGCCCGGGACCTCGCCGGGGAGCTGTTTTTT. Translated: CASSYARDLAGELFF.

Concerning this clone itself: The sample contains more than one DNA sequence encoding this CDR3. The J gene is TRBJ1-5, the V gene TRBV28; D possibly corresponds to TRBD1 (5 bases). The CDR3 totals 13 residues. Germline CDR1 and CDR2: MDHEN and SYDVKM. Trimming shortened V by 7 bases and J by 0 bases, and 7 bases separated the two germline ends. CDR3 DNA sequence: TGTGCCAGCATAGGGGTTAGCAATCAGCCCCAGCATTTT. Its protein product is CASIGVSNQPQHF.

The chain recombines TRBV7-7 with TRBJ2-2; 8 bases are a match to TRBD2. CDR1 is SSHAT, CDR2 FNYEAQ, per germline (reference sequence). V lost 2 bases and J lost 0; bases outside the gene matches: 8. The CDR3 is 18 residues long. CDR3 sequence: CASSLSPGGGANTGELFF. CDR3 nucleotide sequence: TGTGCCAGCAGCTTATCCCCCGGGGGGGGCGCGAACACCGGGGAGCTGTTTTTT.

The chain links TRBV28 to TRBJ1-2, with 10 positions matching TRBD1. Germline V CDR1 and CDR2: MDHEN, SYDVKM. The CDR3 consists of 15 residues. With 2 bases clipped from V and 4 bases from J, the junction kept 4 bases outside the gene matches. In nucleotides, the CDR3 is TGTGCCAGCAGTTTACGACAGGGGGCTTCCTATGGCTACACCTTC. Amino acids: CASSLRQGASYGYTF.

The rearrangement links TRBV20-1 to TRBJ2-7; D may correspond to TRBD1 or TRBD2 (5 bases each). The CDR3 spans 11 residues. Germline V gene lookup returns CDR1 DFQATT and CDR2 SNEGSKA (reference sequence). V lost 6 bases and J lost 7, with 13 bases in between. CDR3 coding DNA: TGCAGTGCCCAGGGTCGGAGGGAGCAGTACTTC. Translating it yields CSAQGRREQYF.

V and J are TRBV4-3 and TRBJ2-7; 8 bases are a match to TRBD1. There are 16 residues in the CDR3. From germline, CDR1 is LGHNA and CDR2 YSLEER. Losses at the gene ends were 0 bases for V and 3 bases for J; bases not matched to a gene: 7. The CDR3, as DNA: TGCGCCAGCAGCCAAGATTTAGGGACAGGAGTCTACGAGCAGTACTTC. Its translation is CASSQDLGTGVYEQYF.

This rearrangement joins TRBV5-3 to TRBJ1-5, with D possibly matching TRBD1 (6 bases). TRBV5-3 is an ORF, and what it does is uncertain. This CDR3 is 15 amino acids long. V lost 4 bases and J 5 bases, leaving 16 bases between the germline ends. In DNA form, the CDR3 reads TGTGCCAGAAGCCACCCCCGGGGGGCACATCAGCCCCAGCATTTT. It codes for CARSHPRGAHQPQHF.

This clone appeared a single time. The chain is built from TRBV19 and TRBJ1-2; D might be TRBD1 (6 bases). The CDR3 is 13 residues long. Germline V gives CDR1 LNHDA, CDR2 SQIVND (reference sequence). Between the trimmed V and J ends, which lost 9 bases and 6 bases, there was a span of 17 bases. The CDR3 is CASREGGRDGYTF. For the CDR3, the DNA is TGTGCCAGCCGGGAGGGGGGCAGGGATGGCTACACCTTC.

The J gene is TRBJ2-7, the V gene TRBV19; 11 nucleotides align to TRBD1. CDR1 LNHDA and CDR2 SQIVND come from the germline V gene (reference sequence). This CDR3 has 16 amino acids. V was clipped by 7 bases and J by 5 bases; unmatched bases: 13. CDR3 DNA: TGTGCCAGTACCCTCACCGGACAGGGGGCCGAAGACGAGCAGTACTTC. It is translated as CASTLTGQGAEDEQYF.

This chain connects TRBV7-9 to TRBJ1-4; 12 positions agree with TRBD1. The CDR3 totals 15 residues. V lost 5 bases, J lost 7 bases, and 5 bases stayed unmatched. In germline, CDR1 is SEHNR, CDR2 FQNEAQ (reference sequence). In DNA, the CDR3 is TGTGCCAGCAGCATGCCGGGACAGGGGGCTGAAAAACTGTTTTTT. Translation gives CASSMPGQGAEKLFF.

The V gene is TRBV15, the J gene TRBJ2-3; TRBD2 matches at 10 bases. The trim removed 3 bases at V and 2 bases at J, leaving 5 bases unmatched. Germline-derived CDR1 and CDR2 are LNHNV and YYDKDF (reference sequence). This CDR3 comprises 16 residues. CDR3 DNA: TGTGCCACCAGCAGTCTTAGCGGGAGGTCCACAGATACGCAGTATTTT. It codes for CATSSLSGRSTDTQYF.

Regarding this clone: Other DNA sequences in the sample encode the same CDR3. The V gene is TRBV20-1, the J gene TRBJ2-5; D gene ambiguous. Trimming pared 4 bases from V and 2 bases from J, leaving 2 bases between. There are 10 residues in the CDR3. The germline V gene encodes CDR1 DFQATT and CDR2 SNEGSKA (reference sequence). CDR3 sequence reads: CSANQETQYF. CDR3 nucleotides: TGCAGTGCTAATCAAGAGACCCAGTACTTC.

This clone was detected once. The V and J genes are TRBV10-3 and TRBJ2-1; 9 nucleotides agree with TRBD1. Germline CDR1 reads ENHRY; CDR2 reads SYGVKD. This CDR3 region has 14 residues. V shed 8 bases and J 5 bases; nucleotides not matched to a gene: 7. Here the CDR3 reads CAILGQGYHNEQFF. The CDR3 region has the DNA TGTGCCATCCTCGGACAGGGGTATCACAATGAGCAGTTCTTC.

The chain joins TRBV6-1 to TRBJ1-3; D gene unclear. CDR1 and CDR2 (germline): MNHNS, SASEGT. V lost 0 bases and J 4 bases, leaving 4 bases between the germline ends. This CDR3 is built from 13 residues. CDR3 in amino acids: CASSEAVGNTIYF. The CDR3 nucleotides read TGTGCCAGCAGTGAAGCTGTGGGAAACACCATATATTTT.

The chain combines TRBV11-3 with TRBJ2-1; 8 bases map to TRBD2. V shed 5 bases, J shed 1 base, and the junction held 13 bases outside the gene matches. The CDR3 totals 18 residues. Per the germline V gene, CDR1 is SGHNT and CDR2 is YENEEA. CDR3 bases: TGTGCCAGCAGCCCCCGGGGGGGCGGGAGTGGGTCCTACAATGAGCAGTTCTTC. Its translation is CASSPRGGGSGSYNEQFF. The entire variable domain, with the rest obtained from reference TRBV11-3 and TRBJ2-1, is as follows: EAGVVQSPRYKIIEKKQPVAFWCNPISGHNTLYWYLQNLGQGPELLIRYENEEAVDDSQLPKDRFSAERLKGVDSTLKIQPAELGDSAVYLCASSPRGGGSGSYNEQFFGPGTRLTVL.

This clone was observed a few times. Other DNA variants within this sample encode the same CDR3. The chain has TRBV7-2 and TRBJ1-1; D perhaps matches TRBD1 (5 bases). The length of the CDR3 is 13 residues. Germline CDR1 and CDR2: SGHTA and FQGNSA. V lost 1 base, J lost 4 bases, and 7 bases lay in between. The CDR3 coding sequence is TGTGCCAGCAGCTTAGGGGGGGGCACTGAAGCTTTCTTT. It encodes CASSLGGGTEAFF.

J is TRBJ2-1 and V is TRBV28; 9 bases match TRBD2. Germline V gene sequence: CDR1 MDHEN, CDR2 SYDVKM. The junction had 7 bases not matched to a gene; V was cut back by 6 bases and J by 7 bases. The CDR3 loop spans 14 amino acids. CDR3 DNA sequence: TGTGCCAGCAGGGGGACTAGCCGAGGGAATGAGCAGTTCTTC. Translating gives CASRGTSRGNEQFF.

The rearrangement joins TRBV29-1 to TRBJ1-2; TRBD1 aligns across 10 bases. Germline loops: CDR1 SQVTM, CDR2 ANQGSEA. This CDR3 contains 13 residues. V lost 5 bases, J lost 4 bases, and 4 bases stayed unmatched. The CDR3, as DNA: TGCAGCGTTTCCCGGGACAGGGGCTATGGCTACACCTTC. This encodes CSVSRDRGYGYTF.